This T cell receptor (beta chain) was sequenced for a study of T cells in Graves' hyperthyroidism and ophthalmopathy. A patient was excluded if there was uncontrolled infection, other autoimmune disease, pregnancy or lactation. Diagnostic decisions used clinical symptoms, serum thyroxine and TRAb, thyroid ultrasound and orbital computed tomography. Germline CDR1 is SQVTM and CDR2 is ANQGSEA. This CDR3 is built from 11 residues. V lost 3 bases to trimming and J lost 5 bases; unmatched junction nucleotides: 0. RNA transcripts gave rise to amplified TCR beta CDR3 regions. Carried out on the TCR CDR3, a first-round RT-PCR used the HTBI primer set. MiXCR, applied by TCRdb to the multiplex PCR reads, yields one record per CDR3 protein. The sample includes approximately 640,000 distinct CDR3 sequences, just under 45% of them seen just once. As concerns this clonotype: The target antigen is unknown. Being one base from a much bigger clone, this may be a read error. The CDR3 does not end in the conserved phenylalanine or tryptophan, so this is likely a read error.

Whole-study findings and limits: It was a median approximately 6.9 months before onset that the model predicted ophthalmopathy. Blood also contained most expanded thyroid clonotypes above 0.001.

The chain joins TRBV29-1 to TRBJ2-7; 8 bases line up with TRBD2. The sample taken for sequencing was peripheral blood or thyroid tissue (not recorded which). The receptor's source is an adult man with Graves' disease, either hyperthyroidism or ophthalmopathy (not recorded which). The CDR3 is CSVDSGNEQYL. The CDR3 bases are TGCAGCGTTGATAGCGGGAACGAGCAGTACCTC.